This TCR beta chain appears in the sequencing data of a study of beta chain features in type 1 diabetes. V shed 5 bases and J shed 2 bases, with 15 bases lying between them. Germline CDR1 reads SEHNR; CDR2 reads FQNEAQ (reference sequence). This CDR3 spans 16 amino acids. Purity (above 98%) was reached by all sorted populations. Concerning this clone itself: Antigen specificity is unknown.

Study outcomes and limitations: Moderately but significantly shorter TCRB CDR3s were found in Type 1 diabetes patients in all four CD4+ subsets. Using cDNA template may skew counts toward highly expressing activated cells. Naive, central memory and Treg TCRB repertoires appeared more alike in patients than in healthy donors.

Every bit of the isolated RNA underwent reverse transcription, so sequencing read expressed TCRB transcripts. Here immunoSEQ multiplex PCR was the method, and the copy in TCRdb shows in-frame clones only, minus some. In the table there are 200,000 to 250,000 clones, around 14% of which are singletons. This TCR was sampled from a woman in her thirties or forties in good health. The chain recombines TRBV7-9 with TRBJ2-2; maybe TRBD1 (6 bases). Sequencing was carried out using naive CD4+ T cells from blood. The DNA of the CDR3 is TGTGCCAGCAGCCCCTTCCGGGACACTAACACCGGGGAGCTGTTTTTT. Residues: CASSPFRDTNTGELFF. Variable domain in full (rest from reference TRBV7-9 and TRBJ2-2): DTGVSQNPRHKITKRGQNVTFRCDPISEHNRLYWYRQTLGQGPEFLTYFQNEAQLEKSRLLSDRFSAERPKGSFSTLEIQRTEQGDSAMYLCASSPFRDTNTGELFFGEGSRLTVL.